What follows describes a single T cell receptor (beta chain). Its specificity is not known. The data were obtained in a study of T cells after yellow fever vaccination. At the level of the study: Preparing low-cell-number fractions relied on SMART-Seq v4 Ultra Low Input. Findings and caveats of the study: Subsequent booster samples again held most clones from primary vaccination (under 98% CD4, 85% to 90% CD8). Abundant bulk-population clonotypes could contaminate the FACS-sorted repertoires.

Conversion of TCR transcripts into cDNA relied on 5'RACE template switching, which added a universal primer site and UMIs. A single record per CDR3 protein comes from TCRdb applying MiXCR to the 5' RACE reads. The sample has about 550,000 distinct CDR3 sequences; under 25% are singletons. The CDR3 is 17 residues long. Trimming cost V 4 bases and J 2 bases; bases outside gene matches: 7. Germline V gives CDR1 LNHDA, CDR2 SQIVND (reference sequence). This rearrangement joins TRBV19 to TRBJ2-3; 12 nucleotides match TRBD2. Source: PBMCs, taken 15 days after the yellow fever booster vaccination. The source of this sequence is a man aged 30 to 39 who received the YFV17D yellow fever vaccine. The CDR3 region is CASSRLAGDSYTDTQYF. The CDR3 nucleotides read TGTGCCAGTAGTAGACTAGCGGGAGATTCCTACACAGATACGCAGTATTTT.